The rows below give T cell receptor beta chains drawn from one sample of a study of beta chain features in type 1 diabetes. Measured with immunoSEQ multiplex PCR; TCRdb has only the in-frame clones, and not every one. The sample records 300,000 to 350,000 clones, about a tenth being singletons. Specimen: central memory CD4+ T cells from blood. Source of these receptors: a man aged 25-45 years with type 1 diabetes. Both conserved end residues are part of each CDR3. The order of the fields is D gene, clone size, J gene, V gene, CDR3 protein, CDR3 DNA. A D gene is named only where the DNA matches it firmly. The size entry is marked missing in some rows and otherwise reads once, few, many or a size class.

>-|-|TRBJ1-6|TRBV7-9
CASINGEGGNSPLHF
TGTGCCAGCATCAATGGGGAGGGAGGAAATTCACCCCTCCACTTT
>TRBD1|-|TRBJ1-5|TRBV10-3
CASSAGQGSVSNQPQHF
TGTGCCAGCAGTGCCGGACAGGGTAGCGTGAGCAATCAGCCCCAGCATTTT
>-|many|TRBJ2-3|TRBV29-1
CSLRGGYTDTQYF
TGCAGCCTAAGGGGTGGGTACACAGATACGCAGTATTTT
>-|-|TRBJ2-5|TRBV5-4
CASTRGSGETQYF
TGTGCCAGCACCCGAGGGTCAGGGGAGACCCAGTACTTC
>-|few|TRBJ2-1|TRBV5-4
CASRGGTEYEQFF
TGTGCCAGCAGAGGGGGGACAGAATATGAGCAGTTCTTC
>TRBD1|few|TRBJ2-7|TRBV10-3
CAISESSDPGTGSKIYYEQYF
TGTGCCATCAGTGAGTCCTCAGACCCGGGGACAGGCTCCAAAATTTACTACGAGCAGTACTTC
>TRBD1|-|TRBJ1-4|TRBV7-9
CASSSISGGTNEKLFF
TGTGCCAGCAGCAGTATATCAGGGGGCACTAATGAAAAACTGTTTTTT
>-|few|TRBJ1-6|TRBV2
CASSEAGNSPLHF
TGTGCCAGCAGTGAAGCCGGGAATTCACCCCTCCACTTT
>TRBD2|-|TRBJ2-5|TRBV5-1
CASSSEPQTSGGRETQYF
TGCGCCAGCAGCTCCGAGCCCCAGACTAGCGGGGGACGGGAGACCCAGTACTTC
>-|-|TRBJ2-7|TRBV20-1
CSAKTIHEQYF
TGCAGTGCCAAAACGATCCACGAGCAGTACTTC
>TRBD1|many|TRBJ1-2|TRBV23-1
CASSHRPGTGGVDGYTF
TGCGCCAGCAGTCATCGACCCGGGACAGGGGGCGTCGATGGCTACACCTTC
>-|-|TRBJ2-1|TRBV20-1
CSALREIEQFF
TGCAGTGCTCTCAGGGAGATTGAGCAGTTCTTC
>TRBD1|-|TRBJ2-6|TRBV18
CASSPTGAGGRGANVLTF
TGTGCCAGCTCACCAACCGGTGCAGGGGGCCGTGGGGCCAACGTCCTGACTTTC
>-|-|TRBJ2-6|TRBV19
CASSIGSWLLVGANVLTF
TGTGCCAGTAGTATAGGTTCTTGGCTGCTCGTCGGGGCCAACGTCCTGACTTTC
>TRBD1|-|TRBJ2-2|TRBV18
CASSQRQGKNTGELFF
TGTGCCAGCTCACAACGACAGGGGAAGAACACCGGGGAGCTGTTTTTT
>-|many|TRBJ2-7|TRBV7-8
CASSLFGGTVDYEQYF
TGTGCCAGCAGCTTATTCGGGGGAACGGTCGACTACGAGCAGTACTTC
>TRBD1|-|TRBJ1-3|TRBV15
CATSRDRQGNAGNTIYF
TGTGCCACCAGCAGAGATCGACAGGGGAACGCTGGAAACACCATATATTTT
>TRBD2|few|TRBJ2-5|TRBV18
CASSPPGLAGGETQYF
TGTGCCAGCTCACCACCGGGACTAGCGGGGGGAGAGACCCAGTACTTC
>-|-|TRBJ2-7|TRBV5-4
CASRPDRYSLYEQYF
TGTGCCAGCAGACCAGACAGGTATAGTCTCTACGAGCAGTACTTC
>TRBD1|few|TRBJ1-2|TRBV29-1
CSVGTQGADGYTF
TGCAGCGTTGGGACGCAGGGGGCGGATGGCTACACCTTC
>-|few|TRBJ1-5|TRBV5-5
CASSQRSGRQPQHF
TGTGCCAGCAGCCAGCGATCAGGGAGGCAGCCCCAGCATTTT
>-|-|TRBJ1-3|TRBV28
CASSLGTASGNTIYF
TGTGCCAGCAGTTTAGGTACAGCCTCTGGAAACACCATATATTTT
>TRBD1|few|TRBJ1-5|TRBV19
CASTPPEDRDFSNQPQHF
TGTGCCAGTACCCCCCCCGAGGACAGGGACTTTAGCAATCAGCCCCAGCATTTT
>-|-|TRBJ1-3|TRBV7-2
CASSLVTGNSGNTIYF
TGTGCCAGCAGCTTAGTTACAGGGAACTCTGGAAACACCATATATTTT
>TRBD1|many|TRBJ2-2|TRBV19
CATETGFTGELFF
TGTGCCACCGAGACAGGGTTTACCGGGGAGCTGTTTTTT
>-|-|TRBJ2-7|TRBV7-9
CASSLAEADEQYF
TGTGCTAGCAGCTTAGCTGAGGCTGACGAGCAGTACTTC
>-|-|TRBJ2-1|TRBV27
CASRQNSYNEQFF
TGTGCCAGTAGGCAAAACTCCTACAATGAGCAGTTCTTC
>-|few|TRBJ1-6|TRBV5-1
CASSTDGNSPLHF
TGCGCCAGCAGCACAGACGGCAATTCACCCCTCCACTTT
>-|-|TRBJ2-7|TRBV29-1
CSVEGSGAYYEQYF
TGCAGCGTTGAAGGCTCAGGGGCGTACTACGAGCAGTACTTC
>-|few|TRBJ1-2|TRBV5-6
CASSRASNYGYTF
TGTGCCAGCAGCCGGGCATCTAACTATGGCTACACCTTC
>-|-|TRBJ1-4|TRBV10-2
CASGEQQNEKLFF
TGCGCCAGCGGGGAACAACAGAATGAAAAACTGTTTTTT
>-|few|TRBJ2-1|TRBV27
CASSFSVGVGSNEQFF
TGTGCCAGCAGTTTTAGCGTGGGTGTCGGATCTAATGAGCAGTTCTTC
>-|-|TRBJ1-2|TRBV6-1
CASSETPGHGYGYTF
TGTGCCAGCAGTGAGACACCGGGACACGGGTATGGCTACACCTTC
>-|few|TRBJ1-2|TRBV10-3
CAISRQYGYTF
TGTGCCATCAGTCGACAGTATGGCTACACCTTC
>-|-|TRBJ1-1|TRBV4-3
CASSLQPLETEAFF
TGCGCCAGCAGCCTCCAGCCTCTAGAGACTGAAGCTTTCTTT
>TRBD2|few|TRBJ2-5|TRBV9
CASSVEAGVPQETQYF
TGTGCCAGCAGCGTGGAAGCGGGGGTCCCACAAGAGACCCAGTACTTC
>-|few|TRBJ2-2|TRBV29-1
CSVNSGPTNTGELFF
TGCAGCGTCAACTCCGGGCCTACTAACACCGGGGAGCTGTTTTTT
>-|-|TRBJ1-6|TRBV28
CASRKTENYNSPLHF
TGTGCCAGCAGGAAAACAGAGAATTATAATTCACCCCTCCACTTT
>-|-|TRBJ1-4|TRBV29-1
CSFGGQGEKLFF
TGCAGTTTCGGGGGGCAAGGTGAAAAACTGTTTTTT
>-|few|TRBJ2-5|TRBV5-6
CASSLDGAGGETQYF
TGTGCCAGCAGCTTAGACGGGGCTGGGGGAGAGACCCAGTACTTC
>TRBD1|many|TRBJ1-2|TRBV6-6
CASSDRGSYGYTF
TGTGCCAGCAGTGACAGGGGAAGCTATGGCTACACCTTC
>-|-|TRBJ1-4|TRBV30
CAWSSDSAEKLFF
TGTGCCTGGAGTTCCGACAGTGCCGAAAAACTGTTTTTT
>TRBD2|-|TRBJ2-3|TRBV7-2
CASSLAAGPQGNTQYF
TGTGCCAGCAGCTTAGCAGCGGGGCCCCAGGGAAATACGCAGTATTTT
>-|-|TRBJ2-2|TRBV5-4
CASSPRAADDTGELFF
TGTGCCAGCAGCCCGAGGGCGGCGGATGACACCGGGGAGCTGTTTTTT
>-|few|TRBJ1-4|TRBV25-1
CASSAAGATNEKLFF
TGTGCCAGCAGTGCCGCAGGGGCGACTAATGAAAAACTGTTTTTT
>-|-|TRBJ2-4|TRBV9
CASSVAGGGQVGNIQYF
TGTGCCAGCAGCGTAGCTGGAGGGGGCCAGGTGGGAAACATTCAGTACTTC
>-|-|TRBJ1-4|TRBV25-1
CASRPQAGEKLFF
TGTGCCAGCAGACCTCAGGCGGGGGAAAAACTGTTTTTT
>-|-|TRBJ1-2|TRBV7-9
CASSGQTGYGYTF
TGTGCCAGCAGCGGCCAGACAGGCTATGGCTACACCTTC
>-|few|TRBJ2-2|TRBV29-1
CSICGVGTGELFF
TGCAGCATTTGTGGAGTAGGCACCGGGGAGCTGTTTTTT
>TRBD1|-|TRBJ2-7|TRBV19
CASSSGQGAHEQYF
TGTGCCAGCTCCTCCGGACAGGGGGCACACGAGCAGTACTTC
>TRBD2|-|TRBJ2-2|TRBV11-2
CASSLVLAAGAGELFF
TGTGCCAGCAGCTTGGTTTTGGCGGCGGGGGCCGGGGAGCTGTTTTTT
>-|few|TRBJ2-5|TRBV19
CASSKRGGSETQYF
TGTGCCAGTAGTAAGCGAGGGGGGAGTGAGACCCAGTACTTC
>-|-|TRBJ1-2|TRBV29-1
CSVIEDKGIFYGYTF
TGCAGCGTCATAGAGGACAAGGGGATTTTCTATGGCTACACCTTC
>-|-|TRBJ1-6|TRBV5-1
CASSLDSQEGSPLHF
TGCGCCAGCAGCTTGGATTCACAGGAAGGTTCACCCCTCCACTTT
>-|few|TRBJ1-2|TRBV20-1
CSAWTAYGYTF
TGCAGTGCTTGGACAGCCTATGGCTACACCTTC
>-|-|TRBJ2-7|TRBV5-1
CASSLVDEGSEQYF
TGCGCCAGCAGCTTGGTCGACGAAGGATCCGAGCAGTACTTC
>-|-|TRBJ1-4|TRBV6-5
CASSPHPHEKLFF
TGTGCCAGCAGTCCGCACCCCCATGAAAAACTGTTTTTT
>TRBD1|few|TRBJ1-5|TRBV6-5
CASSPQGSNQPQHF
TGTGCCAGCAGCCCACAGGGGAGCAATCAGCCCCAGCATTTT
>TRBD2|-|TRBJ2-7|TRBV6-1
CASTRGTSGGYEQYF
TGTGCCAGCACTAGAGGGACTAGCGGGGGTTACGAGCAGTACTTC